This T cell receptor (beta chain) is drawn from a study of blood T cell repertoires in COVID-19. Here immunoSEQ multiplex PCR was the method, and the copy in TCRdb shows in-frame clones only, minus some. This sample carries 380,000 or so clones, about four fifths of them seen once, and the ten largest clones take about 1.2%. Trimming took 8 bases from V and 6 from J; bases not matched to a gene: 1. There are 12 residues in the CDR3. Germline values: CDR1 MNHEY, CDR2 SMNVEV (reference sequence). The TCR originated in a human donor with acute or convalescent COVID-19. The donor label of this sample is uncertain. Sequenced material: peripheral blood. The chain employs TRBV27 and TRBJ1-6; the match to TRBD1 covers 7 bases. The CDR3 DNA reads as TGTGCCAGCCGGGACAGTAATTCACCCCTCCACTTT. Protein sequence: CASRDSNSPLHF.